This T cell receptor beta chain was profiled in a study of blood T cell repertoires in COVID-19. The repertoire was sequenced with immunoSEQ multiplex PCR; TCRdb's copy has only in-frame clones and lacks some. The table shows over 85,000 clones, with roughly 91% occurring only once. The CDR3 loop spans 17 amino acids. The germline V and J ends were trimmed by 5 bases and 3 bases, with 20 bases remaining between them. Germline V CDR1 and CDR2: LNHDA, SQIVND (reference sequence). The specimen sequenced was peripheral blood. This receptor was identified in a woman aged 45 to 65 with acute or convalescent COVID-19. This chain connects TRBV19 to TRBJ1-5; tentative D call: TRBD1 (6 bases). The CDR3 reads CASSAWTAQPANQPQHF. In nucleotides, the CDR3 is TGTGCCAGTAGTGCCTGGACAGCCCAGCCCGCCAATCAGCCCCAGCATTTT.